This TCR beta chain was profiled in a study of patients and donors after allogeneic stem cell transplantation. Germline trimming cut 4 bases from V and 5 bases from J; bases unmatched to any gene: 5. Germline lookup yields CDR1 SQVTM and CDR2 ANQGSEA. The CDR3 contains 15 residues. TCRdb passed the RT-PCR reads through MiXCR, listing each CDR3 protein once. In the table there are over 25,000 distinct CDR3 sequences, 35% to 40% of which are singletons. The source is a human donor who was either an allogeneic HSCT recipient or a stem cell or donor lymphocyte infusion donor (not recorded which). It is not recorded whose cells these are; they may come from a transplant donor. The chain employs TRBV29-1 and TRBJ2-1; 13 nucleotides line up with TRBD2. Source material: blood, either unsorted or a sorted T cell fraction (not recorded which). The CDR3 is CSVVGGTSGDNEQFF. The CDR3 DNA is TGCAGCGTTGTTGGCGGGACTAGCGGGGACAATGAGCAGTTCTTC.